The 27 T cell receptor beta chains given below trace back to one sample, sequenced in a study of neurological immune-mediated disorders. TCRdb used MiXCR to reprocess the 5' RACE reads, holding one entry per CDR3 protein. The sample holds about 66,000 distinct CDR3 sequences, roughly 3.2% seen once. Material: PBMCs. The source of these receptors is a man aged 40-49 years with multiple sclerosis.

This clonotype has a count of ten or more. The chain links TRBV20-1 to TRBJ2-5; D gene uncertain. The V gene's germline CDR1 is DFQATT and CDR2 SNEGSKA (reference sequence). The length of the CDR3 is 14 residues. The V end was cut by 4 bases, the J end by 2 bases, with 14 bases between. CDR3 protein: CSAKGLYSQETQYF. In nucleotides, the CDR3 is TGCAGTGCTAAAGGGTTGTACAGTCAAGAGACCCAGTACTTC.

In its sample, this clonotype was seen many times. CDR3 sequence: CASNSGEIGYEQYF. In DNA form, the CDR3 reads TGCGCCAGCAATAGCGGGGAAATCGGCTACGAGCAGTACTTC. The V gene is TRBV5-1, the J gene TRBJ2-7; 8 bases are a match to TRBD2. Germline V gene data show CDR1 as SGHRS and CDR2 as YFSETQ. The CDR3 totals 14 residues. With V trimmed by 6 bases and J by 3 bases, 8 bases remained unmatched.

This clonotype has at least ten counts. CDR3 DNA sequence: TGCAGTGCCGCCCGGCTAGCGAGGAGTGACAATGAGCAGTTCTTC. It codes for CSAARLARSDNEQFF. The chain combines TRBV20-1 with TRBJ2-1, with D possibly matching TRBD2 (6 bases). CDR1 and CDR2 from the germline V gene are DFQATT and SNEGSKA (reference sequence). Trimming took off 6 bases at V and 5 bases at J, with 20 bases between the two ends. The CDR3 consists of 15 residues.

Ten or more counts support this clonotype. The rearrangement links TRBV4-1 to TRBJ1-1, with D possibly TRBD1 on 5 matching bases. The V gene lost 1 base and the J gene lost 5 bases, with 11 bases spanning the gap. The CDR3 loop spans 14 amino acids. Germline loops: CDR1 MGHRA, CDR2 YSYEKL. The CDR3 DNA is TGCGCCAGCAGCCAAGCAAGGTGGGGGACTGAAGCTTTCTTT. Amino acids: CASSQARWGTEAFF.

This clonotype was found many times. CDR3 amino acids: CASSLEGRAFDRPQHF. DNA for the CDR3: TGCGCCAGCAGCTTGGAAGGCAGGGCATTCGATCGGCCCCAGCATTTT. The gene calls are TRBV5-1 and TRBJ1-5; a weak D match, TRBD1 (5 bases). CDR3 length equals 16 residues. Germline values: CDR1 SGHRS, CDR2 YFSETQ. Deletions cut 0 bases from V and 9 bases from J, with 19 bases between.

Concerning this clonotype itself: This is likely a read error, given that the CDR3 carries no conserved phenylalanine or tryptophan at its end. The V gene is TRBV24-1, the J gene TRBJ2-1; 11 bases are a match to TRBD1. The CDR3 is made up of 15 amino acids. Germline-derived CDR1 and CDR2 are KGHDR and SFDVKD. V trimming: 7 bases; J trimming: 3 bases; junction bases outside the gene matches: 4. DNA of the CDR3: TGTGCCACCAGCGCCGGGACAGGGGGCTACAATGAGCAGTTCAAC. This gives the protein CATSAGTGGYNEQFN.

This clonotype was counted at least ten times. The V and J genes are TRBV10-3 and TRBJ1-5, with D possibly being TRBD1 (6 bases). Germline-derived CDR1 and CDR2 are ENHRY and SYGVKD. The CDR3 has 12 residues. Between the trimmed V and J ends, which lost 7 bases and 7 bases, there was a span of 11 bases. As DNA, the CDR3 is TGTGCCATCACGTCAGGGGACCAGCCCCAGCATTTT. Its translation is CAITSGDQPQHF.

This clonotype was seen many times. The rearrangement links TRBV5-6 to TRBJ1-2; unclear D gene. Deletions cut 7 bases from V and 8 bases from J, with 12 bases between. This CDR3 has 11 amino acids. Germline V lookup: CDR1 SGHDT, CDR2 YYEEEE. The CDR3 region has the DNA TGTGCCAGCTCCATCGGCGGGGGCTACACCTTC. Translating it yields CASSIGGGYTF.

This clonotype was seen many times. CDR3 DNA: TGTGCCAGCAGCTTATCAGGCGGGAGTTCCCACGAGCAGTACTTC. Protein: CASSLSGGSSHEQYF. This chain connects TRBV11-2 to TRBJ2-7, with 7 bases aligning to TRBD2. The V gene end was trimmed by 2 bases and the J gene end by 5 bases; junction bases not matched to a gene: 9. This CDR3 is built from 15 residues. CDR1 is SGHAT, CDR2 FQNNGV, per germline. Full variable domain (remainder filled in from reference TRBV11-2 and TRBJ2-7): EAGVAQSPRYKIIEKRQSVAFWCNPISGHATLYWYQQILGQGPKLLIQFQNNGVVDDSQLPKDRFSAERLKGVDSTLKIQPAKLEDSAVYLCASSLSGGSSHEQYFGPGTRLTVT.

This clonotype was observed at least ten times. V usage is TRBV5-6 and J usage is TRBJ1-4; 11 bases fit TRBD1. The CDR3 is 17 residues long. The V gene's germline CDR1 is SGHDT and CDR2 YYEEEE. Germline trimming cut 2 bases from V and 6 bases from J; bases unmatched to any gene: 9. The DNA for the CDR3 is TGTGCCAGCAGCTTTTCGGGGACAGGGGGTCCTCATGAAAAACTGTTTTTT. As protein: CASSFSGTGGPHEKLFF.

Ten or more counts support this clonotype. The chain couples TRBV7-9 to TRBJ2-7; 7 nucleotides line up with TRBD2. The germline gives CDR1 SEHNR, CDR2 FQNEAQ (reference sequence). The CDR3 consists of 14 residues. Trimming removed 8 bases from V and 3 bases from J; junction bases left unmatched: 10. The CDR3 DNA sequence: TGTGCCAGCGAACCTAGTCAGCGGGGCTACGAGCAGTACTTC. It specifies CASEPSQRGYEQYF.

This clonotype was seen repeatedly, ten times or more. The DNA of the CDR3 is TGTGCCAGCAGCTTAGGATTATCGGACAGGTCAGAGACCCAGTACTTC. Residues: CASSLGLSDRSETQYF. The chain has TRBV7-9 and TRBJ2-5; 7 bases agree with TRBD1. Trimming removed 1 base from V and 4 bases from J; junction bases left unmatched: 9. The germline CDR1 and CDR2 sequences are SEHNR and FQNEAQ (reference sequence). This CDR3 region has 16 residues.

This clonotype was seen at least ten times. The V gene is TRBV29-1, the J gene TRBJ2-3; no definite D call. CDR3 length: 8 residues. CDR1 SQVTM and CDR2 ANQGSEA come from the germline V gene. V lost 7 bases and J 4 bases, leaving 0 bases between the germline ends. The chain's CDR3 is CSADTQYF. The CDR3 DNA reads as TGCAGCGCAGATACGCAGTATTTT.

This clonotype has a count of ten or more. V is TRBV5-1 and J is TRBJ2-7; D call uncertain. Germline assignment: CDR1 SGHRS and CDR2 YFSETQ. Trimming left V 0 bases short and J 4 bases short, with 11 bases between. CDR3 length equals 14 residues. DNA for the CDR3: TGCGCCAGCAGCTTGGTCACAAATTATTACGAGCAGTACTTC. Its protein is CASSLVTNYYEQYF.

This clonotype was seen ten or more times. CDR3 DNA: TGCAGCGTTGAGAACGTAAGGGACAGTTATGGCTACACCTTC. This encodes CSVENVRDSYGYTF. The gene calls are TRBV29-1 and TRBJ1-2; 7 bases are a match to TRBD1. V trimming: 3 bases; J trimming: 5 bases; junction bases outside the gene matches: 9. Germline CDR1 SQVTM, CDR2 ANQGSEA. This CDR3 contains 14 residues.

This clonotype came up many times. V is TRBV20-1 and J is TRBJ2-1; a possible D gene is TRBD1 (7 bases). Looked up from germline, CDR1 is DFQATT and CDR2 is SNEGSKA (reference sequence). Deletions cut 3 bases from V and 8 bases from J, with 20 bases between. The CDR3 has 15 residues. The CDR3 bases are TGCAGTGCTAGCGACAGGGACATTACGGGGGATGAGCAGTTCTTC. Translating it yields CSASDRDITGDEQFF.

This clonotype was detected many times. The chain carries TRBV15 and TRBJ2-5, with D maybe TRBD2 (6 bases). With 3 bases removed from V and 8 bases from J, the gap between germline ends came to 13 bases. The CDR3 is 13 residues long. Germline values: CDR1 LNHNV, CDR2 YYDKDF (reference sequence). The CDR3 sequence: CATSRGGTLTQYF. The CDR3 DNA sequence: TGTGCCACCAGCAGGGGGGGAACCTTAACCCAGTACTTC.

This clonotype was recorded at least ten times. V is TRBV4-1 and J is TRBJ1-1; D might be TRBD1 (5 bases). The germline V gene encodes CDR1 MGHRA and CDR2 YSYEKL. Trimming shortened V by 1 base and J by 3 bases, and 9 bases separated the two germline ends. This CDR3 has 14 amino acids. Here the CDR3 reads CASSQAGRDTEAFF. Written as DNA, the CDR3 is TGCGCCAGCAGCCAAGCAGGCAGGGACACTGAAGCTTTCTTT.

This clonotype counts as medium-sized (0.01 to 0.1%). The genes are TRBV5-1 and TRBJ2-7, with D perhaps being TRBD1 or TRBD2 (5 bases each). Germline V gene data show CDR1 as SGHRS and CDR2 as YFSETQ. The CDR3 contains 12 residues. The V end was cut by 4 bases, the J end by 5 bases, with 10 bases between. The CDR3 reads CASSDTGHEQYF. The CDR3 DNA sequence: TGCGCCAGCAGCGATACGGGACACGAGCAGTACTTC.

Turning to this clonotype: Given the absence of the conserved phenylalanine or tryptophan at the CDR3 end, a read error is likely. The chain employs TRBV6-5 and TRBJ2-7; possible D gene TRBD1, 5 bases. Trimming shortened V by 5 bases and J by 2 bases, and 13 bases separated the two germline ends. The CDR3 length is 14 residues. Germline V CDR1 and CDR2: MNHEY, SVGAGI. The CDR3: CASSIAGNAYEQYN. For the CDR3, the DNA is TGTGCCAGCAGTATCGCAGGGAATGCCTACGAGCAGTACAAC.

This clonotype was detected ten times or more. The CDR3 loop is CASSAGGRGETQYF. The CDR3 nucleotides are TGTGCCAGCAGTGCGGGCGGGCGAGGGGAGACCCAGTACTTC. This chain connects TRBV2 to TRBJ2-5, with D possibly TRBD2 on 5 matching bases. The V gene lost 4 bases and the J gene lost 5 bases, with 14 bases spanning the gap. In germline, CDR1 is SNHLY, CDR2 FYNNEI. The CDR3 extends over 14 amino acids.

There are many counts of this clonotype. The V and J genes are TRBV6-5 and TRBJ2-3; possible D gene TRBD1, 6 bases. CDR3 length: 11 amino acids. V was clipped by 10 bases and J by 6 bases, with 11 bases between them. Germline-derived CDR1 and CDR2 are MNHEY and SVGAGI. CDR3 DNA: TGTGCCACCACAGGGTTCGATACGCAGTATTTT. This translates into CATTGFDTQYF.

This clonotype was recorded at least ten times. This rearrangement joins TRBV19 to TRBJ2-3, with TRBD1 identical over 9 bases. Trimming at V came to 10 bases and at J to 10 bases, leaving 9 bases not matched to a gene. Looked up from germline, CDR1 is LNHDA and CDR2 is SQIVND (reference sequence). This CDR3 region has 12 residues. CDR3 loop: CATRTGAGPQYF. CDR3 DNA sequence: TGTGCCACCCGGACAGGGGCTGGTCCGCAGTATTTT. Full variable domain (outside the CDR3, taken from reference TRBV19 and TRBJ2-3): DGGITQSPKYLFRKEGQNVTLSCEQNLNHDAMYWYRQDPGQGLRLIYYSQIVNDFQKGDIAEGYSVSREKKESFPLTVTSAQKNPTAFYLCATRTGAGPQYFGPGTRLTVL.

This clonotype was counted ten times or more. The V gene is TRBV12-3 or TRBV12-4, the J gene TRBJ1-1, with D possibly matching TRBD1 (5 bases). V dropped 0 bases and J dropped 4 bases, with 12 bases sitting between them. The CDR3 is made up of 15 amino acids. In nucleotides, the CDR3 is TGTGCCAGCAGTTTAGCCGCAGGGAGCTTCACTGAAGCTTTCTTT. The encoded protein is CASSLAAGSFTEAFF.

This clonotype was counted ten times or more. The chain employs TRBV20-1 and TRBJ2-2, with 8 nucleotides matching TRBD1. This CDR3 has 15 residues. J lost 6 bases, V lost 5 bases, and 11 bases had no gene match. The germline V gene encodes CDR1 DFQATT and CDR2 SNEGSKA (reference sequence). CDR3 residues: CSALSGQGAAGELFF. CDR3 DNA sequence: TGCAGTGCTCTAAGCGGGCAGGGGGCAGCCGGGGAGCTGTTTTTT.

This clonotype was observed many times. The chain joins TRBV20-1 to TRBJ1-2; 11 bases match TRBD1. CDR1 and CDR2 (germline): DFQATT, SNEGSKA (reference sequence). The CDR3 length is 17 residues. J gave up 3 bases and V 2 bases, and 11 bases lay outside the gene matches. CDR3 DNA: TGCAGTGCTAGACCTCCTGGACAGGGGGCAGGTGACTATGGCTACACCTTC. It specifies CSARPPGQGAGDYGYTF.

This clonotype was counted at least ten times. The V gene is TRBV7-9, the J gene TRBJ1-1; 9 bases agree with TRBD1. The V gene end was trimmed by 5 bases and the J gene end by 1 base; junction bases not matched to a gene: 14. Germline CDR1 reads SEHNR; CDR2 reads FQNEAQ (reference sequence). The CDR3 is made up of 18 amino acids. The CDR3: CASSGFNGDRVTNTEAFF. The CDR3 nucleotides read TGTGCCAGCAGCGGATTTAATGGGGACAGGGTTACGAACACTGAAGCTTTCTTT.